The next 15 T cell receptor beta chains were all read from a single sample in a study of blood T cell repertoires in COVID-19. Method: immunoSEQ multiplex PCR; TCRdb's copy keeps in-frame clones and lacks some. The sample has fewer than 85,000 clones, about 90% seen once. Sequencing was performed on peripheral blood. These receptors were taken from a man aged 50 to 59 with active COVID-19.

The rearrangement links TRBV7-8 to TRBJ2-7; D may be TRBD2 (6 bases). This CDR3 is built from 13 residues. CDR1 and CDR2 from the germline V gene are SGHVS and FQNEAQ. Trimming took 8 bases from V and 2 from J, leaving 13 bases between them. CDR3 region: CASRGTSPYEQYF. DNA for the CDR3: TGTGCCAGCCGCGGGACCTCCCCCTACGAGCAGTACTTC.

J is TRBJ2-7 and V is TRBV7-3; 12 bases match TRBD1. The junction had 5 bases not matched to a gene; V was cut back by 5 bases and J by 3 bases. Looked up from germline, CDR1 is SGHTA and CDR2 is FQGTGA. This CDR3 has 15 amino acids. The CDR3, as DNA: TGTGCCAGCAGCCCCGGGACAGGGGGCTTCTACGAGCAGTACTTC. Its translation: CASSPGTGGFYEQYF.

The chain joins TRBV19 to TRBJ2-5; D not resolved. CDR1 and CDR2 (germline): LNHDA, SQIVND (reference sequence). The CDR3 has 13 residues. V was trimmed by 4 bases and J by 0 bases, leaving 6 bases between them. CDR3: CASSRPYQETQYF. The DNA for the CDR3 is TGTGCCAGTAGTAGGCCGTACCAAGAGACCCAGTACTTC. The full variable domain, with the rest looked up from reference TRBV19 and TRBJ2-5, is DGGITQSPKYLFRKEGQNVTLSCEQNLNHDAMYWYRQDPGQGLRLIYYSQIVNDFQKGDIAEGYSVSREKKESFPLTVTSAQKNPTAFYLCASSRPYQETQYFGPGTRLLVL.

The genes are TRBV5-4 and TRBJ1-2, with TRBD1 matching over 11 bases. Trimming at V came to 0 bases and at J to 5 bases, leaving 3 bases not matched to a gene. CDR1 is SGHNT and CDR2 is YYREEE in the germline V gene (reference sequence). The CDR3 covers 15 residues. The CDR3 reads CASSLEGQGGYGYTF. CDR3 sequence (DNA): TGTGCCAGCAGCTTGGAGGGACAGGGGGGATATGGCTACACCTTC. Combining the CDR3 with reference TRBV5-4 and TRBJ1-2 gives the whole variable domain ETGVTQSPTHLIKTRGQQVTLRCSSQSGHNTVSWYQQALGQGPQFIFQYYREEENGRGNFPPRFSGLQFPNYSSELNVNALELDDSALYLCASSLEGQGGYGYTFGSGTRLTVV.

CDR3 sequence (DNA): TGCGCCAGCAGCCAAGATCTAGCGGGGTCCACAGATACGCAGTATTTT. Amino acid sequence: CASSQDLAGSTDTQYF. This chain joins TRBV4-3 and TRBJ2-3; 9 bases are a match to TRBD2. With V trimmed by 0 bases and J by 2 bases, 3 bases remained unmatched. There are 16 residues in the CDR3. Germline CDR1 is LGHNA and CDR2 is YSLEER.

The rearrangement joins TRBV15 to TRBJ2-5; D not resolved. The CDR3 is 16 amino acids. The germline V and J ends were trimmed by 3 bases and 7 bases, with 21 bases remaining between them. Per germline, CDR1 LNHNV and CDR2 YYDKDF (reference sequence). The DNA of the CDR3 is TGTGCCACCAGCAGCGCTCGTAACTCCGTCGTTAGGACCCAGTACTTC. Encoded protein: CATSSARNSVVRTQYF.

V usage is TRBV28 and J usage is TRBJ1-1, with 10 bases lining up with TRBD1. V gave up 2 bases and J gave up 2 bases; unmatched junction bases: 8. Germline lookup yields CDR1 MDHEN and CDR2 SYDVKM. The CDR3 contains 17 residues. CDR3: CASSLRRGQGSNTEAFF. For the CDR3, the DNA is TGTGCCAGCAGTTTAAGAAGGGGACAGGGGTCAAACACTGAAGCTTTCTTT.

This clone has a handful of counts. The chain combines TRBV11-3 with TRBJ1-1, with 8 bases aligning to TRBD1. The CDR3 is 15 residues long. Losses at the gene ends were 5 bases for V and 1 base for J; bases not matched to a gene: 6. CDR1 SGHNT and CDR2 YENEEA come from the germline V gene. CDR3 sequence reads: CASSGAGTGNTEAFF. Written as DNA, the CDR3 is TGTGCCAGCAGCGGCGCCGGGACAGGGAACACTGAAGCTTTCTTT. Full variable domain (rest looked up from reference TRBV11-3 and TRBJ1-1): EAGVVQSPRYKIIEKKQPVAFWCNPISGHNTLYWYLQNLGQGPELLIRYENEEAVDDSQLPKDRFSAERLKGVDSTLKIQPAELGDSAVYLCASSGAGTGNTEAFFGQGTRLTVV.

The genes are TRBV6-2 or TRBV6-3 and TRBJ1-6, with D hard to call. V lost 2 bases and J lost 10, with 27 bases in between. Germline V gene sequence: CDR1 MNHEY, CDR2 SVGEGT. CDR3 length equals 19 residues. CDR3 region: CASSYEKALRVPAGSPLHF. CDR3 coding DNA: TGTGCCAGCAGTTACGAGAAGGCATTGAGGGTCCCCGCGGGGTCACCCCTCCACTTT.

This clone was recorded once. The rearrangement uses TRBV7-9 and TRBJ1-1; D is ambiguous. The CDR3 sequence is 13 residues long. Germline V gives CDR1 SEHNR, CDR2 FQNEAQ (reference sequence). Trimming removed 5 bases from V and 3 bases from J, with 10 bases in between. The CDR3: CASSRDADTEAFF. CDR3 in DNA: TGTGCCAGCAGCAGGGATGCGGACACTGAAGCTTTCTTT.

This clone turned up a few times. The chain is built from TRBV3-1 (or the pseudogene TRBV3-2) and TRBJ2-7; D may be TRBD1 (5 bases). CDR1 is LGHDT, CDR2 YNNKEL, per germline (reference sequence). The CDR3 contains 14 residues. Trimming left V 7 bases short and J 3 bases short, with 16 bases between. Here the CDR3 reads CASTAAGIDYEQYF. Written as DNA, the CDR3 is TGTGCCAGCACCGCGGCAGGGATCGACTACGAGCAGTACTTC.

The V and J genes are TRBV25-1 and TRBJ1-1, with 8 bases that match TRBD1. With 2 bases clipped from V and 5 bases from J, the junction kept 4 bases outside the gene matches. The CDR3 sequence is 14 residues long. CDR1 MGHDK and CDR2 SYGVNS come from the germline V gene. Here the CDR3 DNA reads TGTGCCAGCAGTGAACAGGGGGCGATTACTGAAGCTTTCTTT. Its protein product is CASSEQGAITEAFF. Full variable domain (remainder filled in from reference TRBV25-1 and TRBJ1-1): EADIYQTPRYLVIGTGKKITLECSQTMGHDKMYWYQQDPGMELHLIHYSYGVNSTEKGDLSSESTVSRIRTEHFPLTLESARPSHTSQYLCASSEQGAITEAFFGQGTRLTVV.

This clone was picked up a small number of times. V gene TRBV19 combines with J gene TRBJ1-5; no clear D gene. The CDR3 spans 14 residues. The V gene lost 7 bases and the J gene lost 7 bases, with 17 bases spanning the gap. Per the germline V gene, CDR1 is LNHDA and CDR2 is SQIVND (reference sequence). CDR3 DNA sequence: TGTGCCAGTACGGGTGAAGGGAGAAGCCAGCCCCAGCATTTT. This encodes CASTGEGRSQPQHF.

The chain uses TRBV28 and TRBJ2-5; TRBD1 aligns across 8 bases. Trimming cost V 6 bases and J 0 bases; bases outside gene matches: 6. Per germline, CDR1 MDHEN and CDR2 SYDVKM. This CDR3 is 15 amino acids long. The CDR3 loop reads CASSPGQGHQETQYF. CDR3 bases: TGTGCCAGCAGCCCAGGACAGGGCCACCAAGAGACCCAGTACTTC.

The chain recombines TRBV5-1 with TRBJ2-5, with D possibly TRBD1 on 7 matching bases. The CDR3 loop spans 14 amino acids. Germline values: CDR1 SGHRS, CDR2 YFSETQ. The V and J ends lost 2 bases and 5 bases respectively, with 13 bases between them. In nucleotides, the CDR3 is TGCGCCAGCAGCTTTACAGGGGCGGGGGAGACCCAGTACTTC. Translating gives CASSFTGAGETQYF.